One and the same sample provided the 27 T cell receptor beta chains below, sequenced in a study of T cell responses to AZD1222 COVID-19 vaccine. Some clones are missing from TCRdb's copy, which holds only in-frame ones; the method was immunoSEQ multiplex PCR. The table lists fewer than 200,000 clones, 85% to 95% of them singletons. The sample was peripheral blood, taken on day 0 of AZD1222 vaccination. These receptors were collected from an adult in good health.

The CDR3 DNA follows: TGTGCCAGCAGTTCCCCTGGGGGGGGTAGAAACACCATATATTTT. Translating gives CASSSPGGGRNTIYF. V is TRBV28 and J is TRBJ1-3, with D possibly matching TRBD1 (5 bases). V shed 4 bases and J shed 5 bases, with 15 bases lying between them. Germline loops: CDR1 MDHEN, CDR2 SYDVKM. CDR3 length equals 15 residues.

The CDR3, as DNA: TGTGCCAGCAGTTACTCCCAGCACAATCAGCCCCAGCATTTT. Its protein product is CASSYSQHNQPQHF. This rearrangement joins TRBV6-6 to TRBJ1-5; no reliable D call. V gave up 0 bases and J gave up 3 bases, with 6 bases separating them. Looked up from germline, CDR1 is MNHNY and CDR2 is SVGAGI (reference sequence). The CDR3 extends over 14 amino acids.

The gene calls are TRBV28 and TRBJ2-2; TRBD2 aligns across 10 bases. V was pared by 3 bases and J by 1 base, with 11 bases of the junction left unmatched. This CDR3 contains 19 residues. Per the germline V gene, CDR1 is MDHEN and CDR2 is SYDVKM. The CDR3 DNA reads as TGTGCCAGCAGTTTGCTCAGGGGTAGCGGGGGGCTGAACACCGGGGAGCTGTTTTTT. Translating it yields CASSLLRGSGGLNTGELFF. Based on the CDR3 plus reference TRBV28 and TRBJ2-2, the full variable domain is DVKVTQSSRYLVKRTGEKVFLECVQDMDHENMFWYRQDPGLGLRLIYFSYDVKMKEKGDIPEGYSVSREKKERFSLILESASTNQTSMYLCASSLLRGSGGLNTGELFFGEGSRLTVL.

The gene calls are TRBV6-2 or TRBV6-3 and TRBJ1-2; possible D gene TRBD1, 5 bases. Germline V gene sequence: CDR1 MNHEY, CDR2 SVGEGT. Between the trimmed V and J ends, which lost 5 bases and 4 bases, there was a span of 17 bases. This CDR3 is 15 amino acids long. For the CDR3, the DNA is TGTGCCAGCAGTCTCGGTGGGGGTGGTGTCTATGGCTACACCTTC. Its protein is CASSLGGGGVYGYTF.

In DNA, the CDR3 is TGTGCCAGCTCACTATCCCGGGAAGATGGCTACACCTTC. It yields the protein CASSLSREDGYTF. The rearrangement joins TRBV18 to TRBJ1-2; D is undetermined. V was cut by 4 bases and J by 6 bases, with 12 bases left in between. The germline V gene has CDR1 KGHSH and CDR2 LQKENI. The CDR3 is made up of 13 amino acids.

The chain is built from TRBV30 and TRBJ1-2, with D tentatively TRBD1 (6 bases). Trimming shortened V by 3 bases and J by 0 bases, and 14 bases separated the two germline ends. Germline V gene data show CDR1 as GTSNPN and CDR2 as SVGIG (reference sequence). The CDR3 consists of 15 residues. This chain's CDR3 is CAWREGHQANYGYTF. The CDR3 region has the DNA TGTGCCTGGAGAGAGGGACACCAAGCTAACTATGGCTACACCTTC.

The chain is built from TRBV29-1 and TRBJ1-4; D is unresolved. Germline lookup yields CDR1 SQVTM and CDR2 ANQGSEA. Trimming left V 6 bases short and J 6 bases short, with 8 bases between. CDR3 length equals 11 residues. Here the CDR3 reads CSVEIDEKLFF. CDR3 DNA: TGCAGCGTAGAGATTGATGAAAAACTGTTTTTT. Using reference TRBV29-1 and TRBJ1-4 for the parts outside the CDR3, the full variable domain is SAVISQKPSRDICQRGTSLTIQCQVDSQVTMMFWYRQQPGQSLTLIATANQGSEATYESGFVIDKFPISRPNLTFSTLTVSNMSPEDSSIYLCSVEIDEKLFFGSGTQLSVL.

The chain couples TRBV9 to TRBJ2-2; D unclear. The CDR3 spans 12 residues. V was pared by 2 bases and J by 4 bases, with 3 bases between. Looked up from germline, CDR1 is SGDLS and CDR2 is YYNGEE. The CDR3 loop is CASSVSTGELFF. In nucleotides, the CDR3 is TGTGCCAGCAGCGTGTCCACCGGGGAGCTGTTTTTT. Full variable domain (remainder filled in from reference TRBV9 and TRBJ2-2): DSGVTQTPKHLITATGQRVTLRCSPRSGDLSVYWYQQSLDQGLQFLIQYYNGEERAKGNILERFSAQQFPDLHSELNLSSLELGDSALYFCASSVSTGELFFGEGSRLTVL.

The V call is TRBV19, the J call TRBJ1-1; a weak D match, TRBD1 (6 bases). The V end was cut by 4 bases, the J end by 4 bases, with 10 bases between. Germline-derived CDR1 and CDR2 are LNHDA and SQIVND (reference sequence). The CDR3 is made up of 13 amino acids. CDR3 sequence: CASSKRGTTEAFF. DNA for the CDR3: TGTGCCAGTAGTAAAAGGGGGACCACTGAAGCTTTCTTT.

The J gene is TRBJ2-7, the V gene TRBV6-5; no reliable D call. The CDR3 loop spans 15 amino acids. Per the germline V gene, CDR1 is MNHEY and CDR2 is SVGAGI. The V and J ends lost 0 bases and 5 bases respectively, with 14 bases between them. The CDR3 region has the DNA TGTGCCAGCAGTTACTCGGGCCTACGAAGAGACGAGCAGTACGTC. Encoded protein: CASSYSGLRRDEQYV.

The chain couples TRBV12-3 or TRBV12-4 to TRBJ2-1; D gene ambiguous. V was shortened by 5 bases and J by 5 bases, with 4 bases between the two germline ends. The CDR3 contains 11 residues. The CDR3 is CASSRNNEQFF. The DNA of the CDR3 is TGTGCCAGCAGTCGGAACAATGAGCAGTTCTTC.

This chain joins TRBV7-2 and TRBJ2-3; D is unresolved. Germline CDR1 and CDR2: SGHTA and FQGNSA. The CDR3 totals 15 residues. V was cut by 5 bases and J by 5 bases, with 17 bases left in between. The CDR3 spells CASSPGDFKGDTQYF. The CDR3 coding sequence is TGTGCCAGCAGCCCTGGAGACTTTAAGGGAGATACGCAGTATTTT.

The chain joins TRBV5-5 to TRBJ1-2; the match to TRBD1 covers 7 bases. This CDR3 spans 14 amino acids. Germline loops: CDR1 SGHKS, CDR2 YYEKEE (reference sequence). The V gene end was trimmed by 5 bases and the J gene end by 2 bases; junction bases not matched to a gene: 6. The CDR3 coding sequence is TGTGCCAGCAGGCTCGCGGGACAGAACTATGGCTACACCTTC. It is translated as CASRLAGQNYGYTF.

CDR3 residues: CASSLVPSGRANFYEQYF. CDR3 in DNA: TGTGCCAGCAGCTTAGTGCCTAGCGGGAGGGCTAATTTCTACGAGCAGTACTTC. The chain links TRBV11-3 to TRBJ2-7, with 12 nucleotides matching TRBD2. There are 18 residues in the CDR3. Trimming cost V 1 base and J 3 bases; bases outside gene matches: 10. Germline V gene lookup returns CDR1 SGHNT and CDR2 YENEEA.

The chain carries TRBV11-2 and TRBJ2-7; no clear D. Germline values: CDR1 SGHAT, CDR2 FQNNGV. The CDR3 sequence is 14 residues long. Trimming pared 5 bases from V and 9 bases from J, leaving 20 bases between. For the CDR3, the DNA is TGTGCCAGCAGCACCGAGTACCGTGGAGTTAGGCAGTACGTC. It translates to CASSTEYRGVRQYV.

The CDR3 protein is CASSITHSNQPQHF. In DNA, the CDR3 is TGTGCCAGCAGCATAACCCATAGCAATCAGCCCCAGCATTTT. The chain carries TRBV3-1 (or the pseudogene TRBV3-2) and TRBJ1-5; D unresolved. The V and J ends lost 5 bases and 0 bases respectively, with 8 bases between them. CDR3 length: 14 amino acids. CDR1 and CDR2 from the germline V gene are LGHDT and YNNKEL (reference sequence).

V gene TRBV24-1 combines with J gene TRBJ1-4; D unclear. Germline V lookup: CDR1 KGHDR, CDR2 SFDVKD. The CDR3 is made up of 12 amino acids. With 5 bases removed from V and 7 bases from J, the gap between germline ends came to 7 bases. CDR3: CATSGSPEKLFF. The CDR3 bases are TGTGCCACCAGTGGGAGTCCTGAAAAACTGTTTTTT.

This chain connects TRBV5-1 to TRBJ2-3, with D possibly TRBD2 on 6 matching bases. Per the germline V gene, CDR1 is SGHRS and CDR2 is YFSETQ. This CDR3 is built from 16 residues. Trimming stripped 3 bases from V and 0 bases from J, with 14 bases between. CDR3 in DNA: TGCGCCAGCAGCTGGACCCGGGGGAGCAGCACAGATACGCAGTATTTT. Its translation is CASSWTRGSSTDTQYF. Together with reference TRBV5-1 and TRBJ2-3, the CDR3 gives the full variable domain: KAGVTQTPRYLIKTRGQQVTLSCSPISGHRSVSWYQQTPGQGLQFLFEYFSETQRNKGNFPGRFSGRQFSNSRSEMNVSTLELGDSALYLCASSWTRGSSTDTQYFGPGTRLTVL.

The DNA for the CDR3 is TGTGCCAGCAGTGAATGGGACATGAACACTGAAGCTTTCTTT. Its protein is CASSEWDMNTEAFF. The chain is built from TRBV6-1 and TRBJ1-1, with D perhaps TRBD1 (6 bases). Germline CDR1 and CDR2: MNHNS and SASEGT. The V end was cut by 2 bases, the J end by 0 bases, with 7 bases between. This CDR3 is built from 14 residues.

The chain carries TRBV11-2 and TRBJ1-4; no definite D call. The germline CDR1 and CDR2 sequences are SGHAT and FQNNGV. The CDR3 spans 16 residues. V lost 5 bases to trimming and J lost 5 bases, with 18 bases between them. The DNA for the CDR3 is TGTGCCAGCAGCGAAGACGAGAGGCGGAAGAATGAAAAACTGTTTTTT. Translating it yields CASSEDERRKNEKLFF. Complete variable domain (other parts from reference TRBV11-2 and TRBJ1-4): EAGVAQSPRYKIIEKRQSVAFWCNPISGHATLYWYQQILGQGPKLLIQFQNNGVVDDSQLPKDRFSAERLKGVDSTLKIQPAKLEDSAVYLCASSEDERRKNEKLFFGSGTQLSVL.

The chain combines TRBV23-1 with TRBJ1-4, with D unresolved. TRBV23-1 is marked as an open reading frame, function uncertain. This CDR3 has 14 residues. V shed 6 bases and J shed 15 bases, with 23 bases lying between them. This CDR3 reads CASRIGPRKVYMFF. The DNA of the CDR3 is TGCGCCAGCAGGATAGGGCCGCGAAAGGTATATATGTTTTTT.

The chain recombines TRBV19 with TRBJ1-2; D gene unclear. The CDR3 consists of 13 residues. Trimming took off 6 bases at V and 9 bases at J, with 17 bases between the two ends. Germline V gene data show CDR1 as LNHDA and CDR2 as SQIVND (reference sequence). The CDR3: CASSHRPPESYTF. DNA for the CDR3: TGTGCCAGTAGCCATCGACCGCCAGAGAGCTACACCTTC. Full variable domain (remainder filled in from reference TRBV19 and TRBJ1-2): DGGITQSPKYLFRKEGQNVTLSCEQNLNHDAMYWYRQDPGQGLRLIYYSQIVNDFQKGDIAEGYSVSREKKESFPLTVTSAQKNPTAFYLCASSHRPPESYTFGSGTRLTVV.

The chain has TRBV12-3 or TRBV12-4 and TRBJ1-1; 7 bases agree with TRBD1. The CDR3 consists of 12 residues. V lost 5 bases to trimming and J lost 8 bases; unmatched junction nucleotides: 5. CDR3 nucleotide sequence: TGTGCCAGCAGTATCGGGACAGCCGAAGCTTTCTTT. It encodes CASSIGTAEAFF.

The CDR3 nucleotides are TGTGCCAGCAGGGGAGACGAAGAAATGTATGGCTACACCTTC. Encoded protein: CASRGDEEMYGYTF. V gene TRBV7-9 combines with J gene TRBJ1-2; D remains ambiguous. Germline lookup yields CDR1 SEHNR and CDR2 FQNEAQ (reference sequence). This CDR3 region has 14 residues. V was trimmed by 6 bases and J by 5 bases, leaving 16 bases between them.

The V gene is TRBV14, the J gene TRBJ1-1; 7 bases agree with TRBD1. After removal of 4 bases from V and 4 bases from J, the junction contained 6 bases not matched to a gene. CDR3 size: 14 residues. Germline loops: CDR1 SGHDN, CDR2 FVKESK. The CDR3 DNA reads as TGTGCCAGCAGCCCCACAGGGGTGGGCACTGAAGCTTTCTTT. It encodes CASSPTGVGTEAFF.

J is TRBJ2-5 and V is TRBV4-2, with 9 bases identical to TRBD2. The germline CDR1 and CDR2 sequences are LGHNA and YNFKEQ. Trimming at V came to 0 bases and at J to 5 bases, leaving 7 bases not matched to a gene. This CDR3 spans 16 amino acids. CDR3 sequence: CASSQDRTSGSETQYF. In DNA, the CDR3 is TGTGCCAGCAGCCAAGATAGAACTAGCGGGTCGGAGACCCAGTACTTC.

V usage is TRBV29-1 and J usage is TRBJ1-1, with D hard to call. The length of the CDR3 is 12 residues. V was clipped by 4 bases and J by 1 base, with 7 bases between them. Germline CDR1 SQVTM, CDR2 ANQGSEA. Here the CDR3 reads CSVGLQNTEAFF. In DNA, the CDR3 is TGCAGCGTTGGTCTCCAGAACACTGAAGCTTTCTTT.